This record looks at one TCR beta chain sequence and its context. Antigen unknown. The germline CDR1 and CDR2 sequences are MGHRA and YSYEKL. Trimming removed 1 base from V and 6 bases from J; junction bases left unmatched: 21. The CDR3 is 19 residues long. These data originate in a study of tumor and adjacent non-tumor tissue in lung cancer. About the research overall: Patients were aged about 30 to 80, roughly 9 men and about 5 women, stage I to III. On average, productive TCRbeta reads reached roughly 4.2 million per sample. Study findings and constraints: Patients with more diverse tumor TCRs had worse survival. In normal lung, the top 100 clones were significantly more dominant than in tumor.

This sample's RNA came from whole unsorted tissue. A modified ARM-PCR protocol with three rounds of nested PCR amplified TCRbeta. TCRdb passed the multiplex PCR reads through MiXCR, listing each CDR3 protein once. The sample holds roughly 76,000 distinct CDR3 sequences, roughly 70% seen once. The source material was lung tumor tissue. The TCR was taken from a woman between 65 and 79 years old with non-small cell lung cancer. The V gene is TRBV4-1, the J gene TRBJ2-7; 7 bases map to TRBD1. CDR3 nucleotide sequence: TGCGCCAGCAGCCAAGGTAATCGGTACGGGACAGACGGAAGGAGCGAGCAGTACTTC. Translated, it gives CASSQGNRYGTDGRSEQYF.